This T cell receptor beta chain came from a study of blood T cell repertoires in COVID-19. Study background: Acute-phase and convalescent COVID-19 samples originated in the United States, Italy and Spain.

Germline V gene data show CDR1 as SGHKS and CDR2 as YYEKEE (reference sequence). V was shortened by 0 bases and J by 5 bases, with 11 bases between the two germline ends. The CDR3 is 14 amino acids. Measured with immunoSEQ multiplex PCR; TCRdb has only the in-frame clones, and not every one. The table includes more than 100,000 clones, just over 70% detected once. This receptor was taken from a human donor with acute or convalescent COVID-19. The donor label of this sample is uncertain. The chain uses TRBV5-5 and TRBJ2-5, with D possibly matching TRBD2 (6 bases). Sequenced sample: peripheral blood. CDR3 residues: CASSLGAGSETQYF. The CDR3 DNA follows: TGTGCCAGCAGCTTGGGGGCGGGGTCCGAGACCCAGTACTTC.